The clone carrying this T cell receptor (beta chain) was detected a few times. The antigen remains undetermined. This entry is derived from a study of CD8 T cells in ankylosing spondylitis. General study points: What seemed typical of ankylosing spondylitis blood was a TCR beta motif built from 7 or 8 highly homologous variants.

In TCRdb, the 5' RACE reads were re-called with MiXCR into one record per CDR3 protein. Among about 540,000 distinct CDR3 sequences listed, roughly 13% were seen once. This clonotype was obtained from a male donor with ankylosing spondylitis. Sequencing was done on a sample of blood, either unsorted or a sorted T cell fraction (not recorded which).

The CDR3 reads CASRWAGAYEQYF. The CDR3 coding sequence is TGTGCCAGCCGTTGGGCAGGGGCCTACGAGCAGTACTTC. The chain links TRBV14 to TRBJ2-7, with a tentative D call TRBD1 (6 bases). The CDR3 loop spans 13 amino acids. V lost 8 bases to trimming and J lost 2 bases, with 13 bases between them. Germline CDR1 SGHDN, CDR2 FVKESK.